Listed below are T cell receptor beta chains from one sample, sequenced in a study of T-cell memory formation after mild COVID-19. A single record per CDR3 protein comes from TCRdb applying MiXCR to the 5' RACE reads. Seen here are over 150,000 distinct CDR3 sequences, roughly 13% observed once, and the top ten hold roughly 3.3%. The specimen was PBMCs or a T cell subset sorted from them (not recorded which). All receptors come from a man between 18 and 35 years old who had mild COVID-19 (a few samples of this study predate the infection). Cell type and time point are not known. Both conserved end residues are trimmed from each CDR3. Only part of the rows carry a size: once, few, many, or a class if the clone is expanded.

ASSLEAVYEQY TRBJ2-7 many TRBV5-5
ASSPEAGSRDTQY TRBJ2-3 many TRBV4-2
ASGTTRGTGTGANVLT TRBJ2-6 NA TRBV6-2/TRBV6-3
ASSLAAGTSGNTIY TRBJ1-3 medium-sized TRBV5-1
ASSEIGGDQPQH TRBJ1-5 few TRBV2
ASSLSPAGGGHEQF TRBJ2-1 NA TRBV5-1
SVEITPLKPQH TRBJ1-5 few TRBV29-1
ASSVDRGQPQH TRBJ1-5 NA TRBV7-3
ATAGEPDTQY TRBJ2-3 NA TRBV10-3
SAKGEQGRTEAF TRBJ1-1 few TRBV20-1
ASSSGSGADTQY TRBJ2-3 NA TRBV7-2
ASSLYQGQETQY TRBJ2-5 NA TRBV7-2
ASSVAGSTTDTQY TRBJ2-3 few TRBV9
ASSHYTGGGEKLF TRBJ1-4 NA TRBV4-1
ASSYNRLAGGPSTGELF TRBJ2-2 few TRBV6-2/TRBV6-3
ASSFDSRTDTQY TRBJ2-3 few TRBV5-1
ASSPGNDQPQH TRBJ1-5 NA TRBV18
ATSDRQGGTGELF TRBJ2-2 few TRBV24-1
ASSLKGRGAGYEQY TRBJ2-7 many TRBV5-1
ASSNWGQGATGYT TRBJ1-2 NA TRBV21-1
ASSQGHGGEVGQPQH TRBJ1-5 NA TRBV3-1
ASSLARGDEQF TRBJ2-1 NA TRBV7-8
SAAGQANYGYT TRBJ1-2 NA TRBV20-1
ASSLGLNIILNTEAF TRBJ1-1 few TRBV5-1
ASSLPRNEQF TRBJ2-1 NA TRBV7-3
ASSPTGQGVTGANVLT TRBJ2-6 NA TRBV6-5
ASSLRLAGGQETQY TRBJ2-5 NA TRBV7-8
ASSGVGTDTQY TRBJ2-3 few TRBV7-9
SAQWTSGVGDTQY TRBJ2-3 few TRBV29-1
ASSYLGGEQF TRBJ2-1 NA TRBV6-5
ASSQEEWRGYASVKNIQY TRBJ2-4 NA TRBV4-1
ASSYSGGRQPQH TRBJ1-5 NA TRBV6-6
ASSLDVAGRYNEQF TRBJ2-1 few TRBV7-2
ASTREDQPQH TRBJ1-5 many TRBV12-3/TRBV12-4
ASSYPGGGSNQPQH TRBJ1-5 NA TRBV6-2/TRBV6-3
ASSYKQGGFKDQPQH TRBJ1-5 NA TRBV6-6
ASSPQTGGTYEQY TRBJ2-7 few TRBV5-4
ASSTSFGGEQF TRBJ2-1 few TRBV4-3
ASSQGDPNEQF TRBJ2-1 many TRBV4-1
ASSVNPTVGVAQY TRBJ2-5 many TRBV9